Listed below are T cell receptor beta chains from one sample, sequenced in a study of patients and donors after allogeneic stem cell transplantation. TCRdb reprocessed the RT-PCR reads with MiXCR, giving one entry per CDR3 protein. This table holds about 110,000 distinct CDR3 sequences, around 33% found once. The sample taken for sequencing was blood, either unsorted or a sorted T cell fraction (not recorded which). The receptors shown here come from a human donor who was either an allogeneic HSCT recipient or a stem cell or donor lymphocyte infusion donor (not recorded which). It is not recorded whose cells these are; they may come from a transplant donor. CDR3s include the opening cysteine and the closing phenylalanine or tryptophan. D genes are given only for firm matches. Where a row states a size, it is once, few, many or the class of an expanded clone; other rows omit it.

abundance	v_gene	d_gene	j_gene	CDR3aa	CDR3nt
NA	TRBV20-1	NA	TRBJ2-1	CSARERPLANEQFF	TGCAGTGCTAGAGAACGGCCATTAGCGAATGAGCAGTTCTTC
NA	TRBV27	TRBD1	TRBJ1-6	CASSPYRGNSPLHF	TGTGCCAGCAGTCCATACAGGGGGAATTCACCCCTCCACTTT
many	TRBV6-1	NA	TRBJ1-5	CATRDSNQPQHF	TGTGCCACCCGGGACAGCAATCAGCCCCAGCATTTT
NA	TRBV12-3/TRBV12-4	NA	TRBJ1-2	CASSSDFDYGYTF	TGTGCCAGCAGTTCCGACTTCGACTATGGCTACACCTTC
NA	TRBV20-1	TRBD2	TRBJ2-1	CSAMGLAGGYSYNEQFF	TGCAGTGCGATGGGACTAGCGGGAGGGTATTCCTACAATGAGCAGTTCTTC
NA	TRBV5-6	TRBD2	TRBJ2-1	CASSLDGTSGIYNEQFF	TGTGCCAGCAGCTTGGACGGTACTAGCGGGATCTACAATGAGCAGTTCTTC
NA	TRBV28	NA	TRBJ1-5	CASRGKLNQPQHF	TGTGCCAGCAGGGGTAAACTAAATCAGCCCCAGCATTTT
few	TRBV6-6	NA	TRBJ2-7	CASSYPLTATYEQYF	TGTGCCAGCAGTTACCCCCTGACGGCTACCTACGAGCAGTACTTC
NA	TRBV12-3/TRBV12-4	NA	TRBJ1-2	CASSLGGRNYGYTF	TGTGCCAGCAGTCTGGGGGGGAGGAACTATGGCTACACCTTC
medium-sized	TRBV6-5	NA	TRBJ1-2	CASIPGGRGYGYTF	TGTGCCAGCATACCGGGAGGGAGAGGCTATGGCTACACCTTC
few	TRBV28	TRBD1	TRBJ1-5	CASADGTGYNQPQHF	TGTGCCAGCGCAGATGGGACAGGATACAATCAGCCCCAGCATTTT
NA	TRBV15	NA	TRBJ1-2	CATSSRAGDYGYTF	TGTGCCACCAGCAGCCGGGCAGGGGACTATGGCTACACCTTC
NA	TRBV20-1	TRBD2	TRBJ2-2	CSAESGAGAVTGELFF	TGCAGTGCTGAGTCCGGAGCGGGAGCGGTCACCGGGGAGCTGTTTTTT
few	TRBV6-5	TRBD1	TRBJ1-5	CASSGQGASQPQHF	TGTGCCAGCAGTGGACAGGGAGCTTCTCAGCCCCAGCATTTT
NA	TRBV5-1	TRBD2	TRBJ2-5	CASSPTSGRGATQYF	TGCGCCAGCAGCCCGACTAGCGGGAGAGGGGCGACCCAGTACTTC
NA	TRBV5-6	NA	TRBJ1-3	CASSLNSGHSGNTIYF	TGTGCCAGCAGCCTGAATTCGGGCCACTCTGGAAACACCATATATTTT
NA	TRBV28	NA	TRBJ2-7	CASSSSGTVFEQYF	TGTGCCAGCAGTTCATCCGGGACGGTGTTTGAGCAGTACTTC
NA	TRBV15	NA	TRBJ2-7	CATSTGNNYEQYF	TGTGCCACCAGCACTGGGAATAACTACGAGCAGTACTTC
NA	TRBV20-1	NA	TRBJ2-7	CSAEPSRDYEQYF	TGCAGTGCGGAACCTAGCAGAGACTACGAGCAGTACTTC
NA	TRBV20-1	TRBD1	TRBJ2-7	CSALRDRGNEQYF	TGCAGTGCTCTACGGGACAGAGGCAACGAGCAGTACTTC
NA	TRBV7-9	NA	TRBJ1-3	CASSLESSGNTIYF	TGTGCCAGCAGCTTAGAGAGCTCTGGAAACACCATATATTTT
NA	TRBV9	TRBD1	TRBJ1-4	CASSVAGQGFEKLFF	TGTGCCAGCAGCGTAGCGGGACAGGGTTTTGAAAAACTGTTTTTT
NA	TRBV9	TRBD1	TRBJ2-7	CASSPDGTVSYEQYF	TGTGCCAGCAGCCCCGACGGGACAGTCTCCTACGAGCAGTACTTC
few	TRBV4-3	NA	TRBJ1-3	CASSQGTGLSGNTIYF	TGCGCCAGCAGCCAGGGAACAGGCCTCTCTGGAAACACCATATATTTT
NA	TRBV27	NA	TRBJ1-6	CASSFSSRGLYSPLHF	TGTGCCAGCAGTTTCTCCTCTCGGGGTTTATATTCACCCCTCCACTTT
NA	TRBV9	NA	TRBJ2-7	CASSAGHIYEQYF	TGTGCCAGCAGCGCGGGACACATCTACGAGCAGTACTTC
NA	TRBV5-5	TRBD1	TRBJ1-1	CASSLVTGANTEAFF	TGTGCCAGCAGCTTAGTCACAGGGGCCAACACTGAAGCTTTCTTT
few	TRBV5-6	NA	TRBJ1-5	CASSLLELSNQPQHF	TGTGCCAGCAGCTTGCTGGAACTTAGCAATCAGCCCCAGCATTTT
once	TRBV6-5	NA	TRBJ1-3	CASRDNSGNTRYF	TGTGCCAGCAGGGACAACTCTGGAAACACCAGATATTTT
many	TRBV20-1	TRBD1	TRBJ2-1	CSAVSGTGVQGQFF	TGCAGTGCCGTCTCCGGGACAGGGGTACAAGGGCAGTTCTTC
NA	TRBV29-1	NA	TRBJ2-3	CSVAVLRGPSDTQYF	TGCAGCGTCGCAGTGCTCAGAGGGCCATCAGATACGCAGTATTTT
NA	TRBV7-2	NA	TRBJ1-1	CASSLGRGPNTEAFF	TGTGCCAGCAGCTTAGGGAGGGGCCCGAACACTGAAGCTTTCTTT
many	TRBV7-9	NA	TRBJ1-2	CASNSHLNYGYTF	TGTGCCAGCAACTCCCACCTTAACTATGGCTACACCTTC
few	TRBV7-8	TRBD2	TRBJ2-4	CASSPALLATYLAKNIQYF	TGTGCCAGCAGCCCGGCCCTACTAGCGACATACCTAGCCAAAAACATTCAGTACTTC
medium-sized	TRBV5-1	NA	TRBJ1-5	CASSLGGGSNQPQHF	TGCGCCAGCAGCTTGGGGGGAGGAAGCAATCAGCCCCAGCATTTT
few	TRBV29-1	NA	TRBJ1-4	CSAWAQWPNEKLFF	TGCAGCGCCTGGGCGCAGTGGCCAAATGAAAAACTGTTTTTT
few	TRBV28	NA	TRBJ2-7	CASSLPGPQDEQYF	TGTGCCAGCAGTTTACCGGGACCCCAAGACGAGCAGTACTTC
few	TRBV20-1	TRBD2	TRBJ2-7	CSARVAGITYEQYF	TGCAGTGCTAGAGTAGCGGGGATCACCTACGAGCAGTACTTC
NA	TRBV28	NA	TRBJ1-1	CASGPINGEAFF	TGTGCCAGCGGCCCAATAAACGGTGAAGCTTTCTTT
NA	TRBV15	NA	TRBJ2-7	CATSRDKGYEQYF	TGTGCCACCAGCAGAGATAAAGGGTACGAGCAGTACTTC
NA	TRBV15	NA	TRBJ1-1	CATNTDRNTEAFF	TGTGCCACCAATACGGACAGGAACACTGAAGCTTTCTTT
NA	TRBV4-3	TRBD2	TRBJ2-1	CASSQDGPQGLAGAKEQFF	TGCGCCAGCAGCCAAGACGGTCCTCAGGGACTAGCGGGAGCGAAGGAGCAGTTCTTC
few	TRBV2	NA	TRBJ2-7	CASSLTGFHEQYF	TGTGCCAGCAGCTTAACAGGGTTCCACGAGCAGTACTTC